The sequence of this TCR beta chain was determined in a study of blood T cell repertoires in COVID-19. Libraries were prepared by immunoSEQ multiplex PCR; TCRdb keeps only in-frame clonotypes and omits some of them. Among hundreds of thousands of clones listed, roughly 88% were seen once. V was pared by 6 bases and J by 6 bases, with 14 bases between. CDR1 MGHRA and CDR2 YSYEKL come from the germline V gene. The CDR3 totals 14 residues. V is TRBV4-1 and J is TRBJ2-2, with a possible D match to TRBD1 (5 bases). This receptor was identified in a man of 80 years or more with acute or convalescent COVID-19. Specimen: peripheral blood. CDR3 DNA: TGCGCCAGCAGGTCAACAGGTACCTCCGGGGAGCTGTTTTTT. Translating gives CASRSTGTSGELFF.